This TCR beta chain was profiled in a study of OX40 agonist ivuxolimab in advanced cancers. The overall study: Patients were infused with ivuxolimab every 2 weeks at 0.01 to 10 mg/kg. Eligibility rules accepted prior anti-PD-1, anti-PD-L1 or anti-CTLA-4 therapy, and roughly 40% had some.

General study results and limits: Compared with CD4+, CD8+ T cells on average had more expanded clones. Both CD4+ and CD8+ T cell populations in blood had undergone clonal expansion by week 6 at 0.1 to 3.0 mg/kg.

Method: immunoSEQ multiplex PCR; TCRdb's copy keeps in-frame clones and lacks some. Of about 58,000 clones listed, 82% were seen once; the top ten hold over 1.1%. Comment on this clone: What it binds is not known.

Germline values: CDR1 SNHLY, CDR2 FYNNEI. There are 14 residues in the CDR3. The trim removed 2 bases at V and 3 bases at J, leaving 4 bases unmatched. The V gene is TRBV2, the J gene TRBJ2-7, with TRBD1 matching 7 bases. This receptor was obtained from an adult with an advanced solid tumor such as melanoma, head and neck, liver or kidney cancer. The material was CD4+ or CD8+ T cells sorted from blood, obtained in a trial of the OX40 agonist ivuxolimab. In DNA, the CDR3 is TGTGCCAGCAGTGAAAGGGACAGAAGCTACGAGCAGTACTTC. Translation gives CASSERDRSYEQYF.